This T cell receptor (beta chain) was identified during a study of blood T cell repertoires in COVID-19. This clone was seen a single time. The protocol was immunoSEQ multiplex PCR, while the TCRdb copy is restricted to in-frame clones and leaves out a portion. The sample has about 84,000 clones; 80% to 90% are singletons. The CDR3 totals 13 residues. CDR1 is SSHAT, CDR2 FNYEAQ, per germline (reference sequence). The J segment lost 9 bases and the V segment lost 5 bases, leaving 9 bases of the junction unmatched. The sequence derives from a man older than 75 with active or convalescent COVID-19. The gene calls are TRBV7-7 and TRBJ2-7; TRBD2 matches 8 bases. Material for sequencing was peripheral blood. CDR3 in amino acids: CASSPGRAGRQYF. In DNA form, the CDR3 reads TGTGCCAGCAGCCCCGGGAGGGCGGGGCGGCAGTACTTC.